The T cell receptor (beta chain) under discussion was sequenced for a study of cytotoxic CD8 clonotypes in ibrutinib-treated CLL. Study details: Response samples followed a median around 11 months of treatment, range 6 to 36. Among the samples, the mean was roughly 280,000 productive templates and 75,000 to 95,000 productive rearrangements.

The assay was immunoSEQ multiplex PCR, and TCRdb's table has in-frame clones only and misses some. The sample lists some 120,000 clones, roughly 60% occurring once. Study results and caveats: Researchers report that baseline clonality outpaced age-matched healthy donors and tracked circulating CD8+ T-cell counts.

This clone was detected only a few times. Its target is not known. V gave up 2 bases and J gave up 4 bases; unmatched junction bases: 10. The germline V gene has CDR1 SGHNT and CDR2 YYREEE (reference sequence). This CDR3 is built from 16 residues. The rearrangement joins TRBV5-4 to TRBJ2-5; 8 bases align to TRBD2. The source of this sequence is a human donor with chronic lymphocytic leukemia. The source was PBMCs, collected after 24 months of ibrutinib treatment. Here the CDR3 DNA reads TGTGCCAGCAGCTTACCGGACCGGGGGGGCCGAGAGACCCAGTACTTC. Translation: CASSLPDRGGRETQYF.